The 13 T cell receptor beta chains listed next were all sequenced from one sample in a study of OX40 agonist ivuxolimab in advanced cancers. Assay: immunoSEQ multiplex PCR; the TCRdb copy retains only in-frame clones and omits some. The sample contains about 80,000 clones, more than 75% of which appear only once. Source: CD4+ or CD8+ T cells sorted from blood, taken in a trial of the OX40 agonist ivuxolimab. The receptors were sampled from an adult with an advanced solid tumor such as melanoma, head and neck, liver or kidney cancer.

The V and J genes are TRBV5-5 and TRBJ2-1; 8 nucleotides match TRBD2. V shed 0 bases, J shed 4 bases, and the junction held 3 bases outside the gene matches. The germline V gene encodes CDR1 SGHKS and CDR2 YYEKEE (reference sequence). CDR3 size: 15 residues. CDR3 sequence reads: CASSLAGGLYNEQFF. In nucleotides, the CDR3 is TGTGCCAGCAGCTTGGCGGGGGGGTTATACAATGAGCAGTTCTTC.

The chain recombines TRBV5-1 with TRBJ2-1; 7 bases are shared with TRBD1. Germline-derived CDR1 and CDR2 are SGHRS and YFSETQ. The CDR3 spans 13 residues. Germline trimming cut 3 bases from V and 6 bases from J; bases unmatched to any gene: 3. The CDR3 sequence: CASSSRQGNEQFF. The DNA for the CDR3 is TGCGCCAGCAGCTCACGACAGGGCAATGAGCAGTTCTTC.

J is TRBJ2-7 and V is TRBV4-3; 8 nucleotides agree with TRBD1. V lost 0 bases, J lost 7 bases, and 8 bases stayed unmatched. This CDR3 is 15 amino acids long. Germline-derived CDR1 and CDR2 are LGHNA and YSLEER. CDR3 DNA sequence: TGCGCCAGCAGCCAAGAGGACAGGGATTCGGGTGAGCAGTACTTC. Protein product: CASSQEDRDSGEQYF.

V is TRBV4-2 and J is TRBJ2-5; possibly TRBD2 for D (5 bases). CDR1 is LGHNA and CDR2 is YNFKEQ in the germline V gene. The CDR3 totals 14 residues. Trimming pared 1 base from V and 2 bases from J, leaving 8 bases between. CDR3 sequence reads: CASSQVARQETQYF. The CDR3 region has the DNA TGTGCCAGCAGCCAAGTAGCGAGACAAGAGACCCAGTACTTC.

Here the CDR3 reads CASSLEGRTGAEAFF. CDR3 nucleotides: TGCGCCAGCAGCTTGGAGGGCCGAACCGGGGCTGAAGCTTTCTTT. This chain joins TRBV5-1 and TRBJ1-1; the D is unclear. CDR3 size: 15 residues. The V end was cut by 0 bases, the J end by 6 bases, with 15 bases between. Germline V gene lookup returns CDR1 SGHRS and CDR2 YFSETQ.

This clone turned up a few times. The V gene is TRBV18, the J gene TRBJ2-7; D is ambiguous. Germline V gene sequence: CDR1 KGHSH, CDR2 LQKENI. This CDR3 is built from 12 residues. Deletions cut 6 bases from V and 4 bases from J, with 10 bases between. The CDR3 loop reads CASSLGNYEQYF. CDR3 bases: TGTGCCAGCTCCCTGGGAAATTACGAGCAGTACTTC.

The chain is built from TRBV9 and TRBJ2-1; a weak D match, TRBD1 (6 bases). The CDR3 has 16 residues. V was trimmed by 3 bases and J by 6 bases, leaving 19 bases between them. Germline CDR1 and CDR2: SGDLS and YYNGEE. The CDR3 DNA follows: TGTGCCAGCAGCGATTACAGGGTGGGCCTAACCAATGAGCAGTTCTTC. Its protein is CASSDYRVGLTNEQFF.

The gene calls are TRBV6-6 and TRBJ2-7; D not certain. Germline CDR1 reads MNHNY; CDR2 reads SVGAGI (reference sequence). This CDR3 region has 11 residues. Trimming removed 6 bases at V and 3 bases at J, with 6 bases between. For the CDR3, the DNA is TGTGCCAGCAGCCAAGACTACGAGCAGTACTTC. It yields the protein CASSQDYEQYF.

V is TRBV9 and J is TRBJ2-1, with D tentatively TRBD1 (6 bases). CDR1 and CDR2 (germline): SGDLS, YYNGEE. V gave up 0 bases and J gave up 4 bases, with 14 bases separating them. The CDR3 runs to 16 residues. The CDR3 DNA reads TGTGCCAGCAGCGTAGAGTACAGGGTCCCTTACAATGAGCAGTTCTTC. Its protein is CASSVEYRVPYNEQFF. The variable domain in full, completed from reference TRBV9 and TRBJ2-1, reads DSGVTQTPKHLITATGQRVTLRCSPRSGDLSVYWYQQSLDQGLQFLIQYYNGEERAKGNILERFSAQQFPDLHSELNLSSLELGDSALYFCASSVEYRVPYNEQFFGPGTRLTVL.

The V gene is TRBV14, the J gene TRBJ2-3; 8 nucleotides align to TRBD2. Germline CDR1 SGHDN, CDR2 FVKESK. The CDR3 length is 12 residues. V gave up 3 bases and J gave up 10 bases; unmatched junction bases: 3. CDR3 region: CASSQGGGPQYF. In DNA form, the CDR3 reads TGTGCCAGCAGCCAGGGCGGGGGGCCGCAGTATTTT.

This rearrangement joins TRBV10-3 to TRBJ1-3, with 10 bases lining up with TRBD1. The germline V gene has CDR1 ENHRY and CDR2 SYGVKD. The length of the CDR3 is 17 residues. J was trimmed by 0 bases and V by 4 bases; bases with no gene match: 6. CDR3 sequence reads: CAISGGQGDSSGNTIYF. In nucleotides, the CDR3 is TGTGCCATCAGTGGCGGACAGGGGGATAGCTCTGGAAACACCATATATTTT.

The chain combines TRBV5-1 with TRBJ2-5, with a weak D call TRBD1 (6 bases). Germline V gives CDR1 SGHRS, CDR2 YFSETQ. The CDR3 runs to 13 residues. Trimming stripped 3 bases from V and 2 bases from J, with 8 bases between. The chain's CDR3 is CASSYTGQETQYF. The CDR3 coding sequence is TGCGCCAGCAGCTACACAGGGCAAGAGACCCAGTACTTC.

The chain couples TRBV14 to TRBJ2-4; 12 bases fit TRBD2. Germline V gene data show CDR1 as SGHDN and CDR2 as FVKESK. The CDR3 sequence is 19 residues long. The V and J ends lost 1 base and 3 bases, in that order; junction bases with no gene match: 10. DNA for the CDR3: TGTGCCAGCAGCCAAGCTAGCGGGGGGGCTCGTATCGGCAAAAACATTCAGTACTTC. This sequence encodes CASSQASGGARIGKNIQYF.